Shown below are 27 T cell receptor beta chains from a single sample sequenced in a study of T cell responses to AZD1222 COVID-19 vaccine. Data came from immunoSEQ multiplex PCR; TCRdb stores just in-frame clones and leaves some out. The table records about 93,000 clones, approximately 92% of them present only once. This material consisted of peripheral blood, taken 28 days after the second AZD1222 dose. The source is an adult who received the AZD1222 COVID-19 vaccine.

This clone came up once. The rearrangement links TRBV29-1 to TRBJ1-2; D not resolved. Germline-derived CDR1 and CDR2 are SQVTM and ANQGSEA. The V and J ends lost 4 bases and 2 bases respectively, with 8 bases between them. The length of the CDR3 is 12 residues. The CDR3 spells CSVGGGNYGYTF. In DNA, the CDR3 is TGCAGCGTTGGTGGTGGGAACTATGGCTACACCTTC.

This chain uses TRBV2 with TRBJ1-4, with 7 bases that match TRBD1. Germline V CDR1 and CDR2: SNHLY, FYNNEI. The CDR3 contains 15 residues. Trimming at V came to 8 bases and at J to 0 bases, leaving 6 bases not matched to a gene. The CDR3 DNA reads TGTGCCAGCGGCGGACAGGTTGCAACTAATGAAAAACTGTTTTTT. As protein: CASGGQVATNEKLFF.

The chain joins TRBV14 to TRBJ2-5, with TRBD2 matching over 10 bases. The V and J ends lost 2 bases and 1 base, in that order; junction bases with no gene match: 1. The CDR3 has 15 amino acids. Germline V gene lookup returns CDR1 SGHDN and CDR2 FVKESK. CDR3 nucleotides: TGTGCCAGCAGCCAACTAGCGGGGGCCCAAGAGACCCAGTACTTC. This encodes CASSQLAGAQETQYF.

About this clone itself: The sample contains more than one DNA sequence encoding this CDR3. The rearrangement joins TRBV25-1 to TRBJ2-7; the D gene is possibly TRBD1 (5 bases). V lost 4 bases and J 2 bases, leaving 15 bases between the germline ends. This CDR3 is built from 15 residues. CDR1 and CDR2 (germline): MGHDK, SYGVNS. CDR3 sequence reads: CASSADKGQPYEQYF. CDR3 sequence (DNA): TGTGCCAGCAGTGCGGATAAGGGGCAGCCCTACGAGCAGTACTTC.

CDR3: CASSLIYRVSNQPQHF. CDR3 coding DNA: TGTGCCAGCAGTTTAATATACAGGGTTAGCAATCAGCCCCAGCATTTT. J is TRBJ1-5 and V is TRBV27; tentatively, D is TRBD1 (6 bases). This CDR3 has 16 amino acids. The germline V gene encodes CDR1 MNHEY and CDR2 SMNVEV (reference sequence). V was cut by 2 bases and J by 0 bases, with 11 bases left in between.

V and J are TRBV5-4 and TRBJ1-1, with TRBD1 as a possible D gene (5 bases). Per the germline V gene, CDR1 is SGHNT and CDR2 is YYREEE (reference sequence). V was shortened by 4 bases and J by 2 bases, with 12 bases between the two germline ends. CDR3 length: 14 residues. The CDR3 DNA sequence: TGTGCCAGCAGCCTTGATACAGGAAACACTGAAGCTTTCTTT. Protein sequence: CASSLDTGNTEAFF.

This sequence joins TRBV19 and TRBJ2-2; 9 nucleotides agree with TRBD2. V dropped 2 bases and J dropped 5; count of bases not matched to a gene: 6. The CDR3 runs 16 residues. Germline CDR1 LNHDA, CDR2 SQIVND (reference sequence). CDR3 bases: TGTGCCAGTAGTATACAAGCGGGAGGTAGAACCGGGGAGCTGTTTTTT. Protein sequence: CASSIQAGGRTGELFF.

The rearrangement uses TRBV6-6 and TRBJ1-1, with D possibly being TRBD1 (5 bases). The CDR3 spans 14 residues. Germline loops: CDR1 MNHNY, CDR2 SVGAGI (reference sequence). Trimming removed 5 bases from V and 9 bases from J, with 19 bases in between. The CDR3 reads CASSHPTGTLKAFF. The CDR3 DNA is TGTGCCAGCAGTCACCCGACCGGGACCCTAAAAGCTTTCTTT.

This clone occurred once. This sequence joins TRBV12-3 or TRBV12-4 and TRBJ2-1; the D is unclear. The CDR3 has 11 amino acids. V shed 4 bases and J shed 2 bases, with 0 bases lying between them. CDR3 residues: CASSSYNEQFF. CDR3 nucleotide sequence: TGTGCCAGCAGTTCCTACAATGAGCAGTTCTTC.

The CDR3 region has the DNA TGTGCCAGCAGCCAAGACTGGACCGAGGAATATAGCAATCAGCCCCAGCATTTT. Its protein is CASSQDWTEEYSNQPQHF. The gene calls are TRBV4-2 and TRBJ1-5; no definite D call. Germline V gene lookup returns CDR1 LGHNA and CDR2 YNFKEQ. V was pared by 0 bases and J by 0 bases, with 15 bases between. The CDR3 length is 18 residues.

This clone was detected only once. The rearrangement uses TRBV11-2 and TRBJ2-3; 7 bases agree with TRBD2. V lost 4 bases, J lost 4 bases, and 5 bases stayed unmatched. CDR3 length: 14 amino acids. From germline, CDR1 is SGHAT and CDR2 FQNNGV. CDR3 bases: TGTGCCAGCAGCTGGGGAGGGATCGCAGATACGCAGTATTTT. Amino acids: CASSWGGIADTQYF.

The chain combines TRBV5-5 with TRBJ2-4, with D tentatively TRBD1 (5 bases). The CDR3 has 13 amino acids. The V end was cut by 3 bases, the J end by 16 bases, with 20 bases between. Germline V gives CDR1 SGHKS, CDR2 YYEKEE (reference sequence). The CDR3 spells CASSSAGYRLGYF. DNA for the CDR3: TGTGCCAGCAGCTCCGCCGGGTACAGGTTGGGATACTTC.

The chain combines TRBV4-2 with TRBJ2-7; D could derive from TRBD1 or TRBD2 (5 bases each). V was cut by 0 bases and J by 0 bases, with 9 bases left in between. Looked up from germline, CDR1 is LGHNA and CDR2 is YNFKEQ. The length of the CDR3 is 15 residues. CDR3: CASSQEGDHSYEQYF. The CDR3 bases are TGTGCCAGCAGCCAAGAGGGGGACCACTCCTACGAGCAGTACTTC.

This chain uses TRBV9 with TRBJ1-2; D is possibly TRBD1 (5 bases). The CDR3 has 14 residues. Trimming stripped 4 bases from V and 9 bases from J, with 19 bases between. Germline V gene data show CDR1 as SGDLS and CDR2 as YYNGEE. The CDR3 region has the DNA TGTGCCAGCAGCCCCCGAGGAGGGGATCGTCGCTACACCTTC. Its protein is CASSPRGGDRRYTF.

The V call is TRBV18, the J call TRBJ2-3; D is unresolved. This CDR3 region has 14 residues. Germline values: CDR1 KGHSH, CDR2 LQKENI. V was shortened by 3 bases and J by 2 bases, with 9 bases between the two germline ends. In DNA form, the CDR3 reads TGTGCCAGCTCACCCCTGCAGAACACAGATACGCAGTATTTT. Translating gives CASSPLQNTDTQYF. The full variable domain, with the rest looked up from reference TRBV18 and TRBJ2-3, is NAGVMQNPRHLVRRRGQEARLRCSPMKGHSHVYWYRQLPEEGLKFMVYLQKENIIDESGMPKERFSAEFPKEGPSILRIQQVVRGDSAAYFCASSPLQNTDTQYFGPGTRLTVL.

The genes are TRBV6-6 and TRBJ2-7; 9 positions match TRBD2. Trimming took 0 bases from V and 5 from J; bases not matched to a gene: 5. Germline V CDR1 and CDR2: MNHNY, SVGAGI (reference sequence). This CDR3 contains 15 residues. DNA for the CDR3: TGTGCCAGCAGTTACTCGCGGGAGGGCCGTAACGAGCAGTACTTC. Protein: CASSYSREGRNEQYF.

This clone was seen just once. The rearrangement joins TRBV7-9 to TRBJ1-1, with a weak D call TRBD1 (5 bases). Per the germline V gene, CDR1 is SEHNR and CDR2 is FQNEAQ (reference sequence). The CDR3 has 14 residues. The V end was cut by 3 bases, the J end by 4 bases, with 12 bases between. CDR3 sequence (DNA): TGTGCCAGCAGCTTTTGGGGGACGGGCACTGAAGCTTTCTTT. This codes for CASSFWGTGTEAFF.

The chain recombines TRBV5-4 with TRBJ2-1; D remains ambiguous. The CDR3 length is 12 residues. Trimming left V 1 base short and J 7 bases short, with 6 bases between. CDR1 SGHNT and CDR2 YYREEE come from the germline V gene (reference sequence). CDR3 nucleotide sequence: TGTGCCAGCAGCTTGAACCTGAATGAGCAGTTCTTC. This codes for CASSLNLNEQFF.

This chain links TRBV1 with TRBJ2-1; TRBD2, the table's D call, lacks a check against the DNA. TRBV1 is flagged as a pseudogene. The CDR3 covers 16 residues. This CDR3 is CTSSLTLAGSYNEQFF. The CDR3 DNA follows: TGCACCAGCAGTCTGACTCTAGCGGGGTCTTACAATGAGCAGTTCTTC.

The chain combines TRBV20-1 with TRBJ1-4; D remains ambiguous. Germline V gene lookup returns CDR1 DFQATT and CDR2 SNEGSKA (reference sequence). Deletions cut 1 base from V and 10 bases from J, with 7 bases between. This CDR3 comprises 11 residues. The CDR3 here is CSARGNGKLFF. The CDR3 nucleotides read TGCAGTGCTAGAGGTAACGGAAAACTGTTTTTT.

This chain uses TRBV19 with TRBJ2-5; 7 nucleotides line up with TRBD2. Per germline, CDR1 LNHDA and CDR2 SQIVND (reference sequence). With 3 bases clipped from V and 1 base from J, the junction kept 5 bases outside the gene matches. The length of the CDR3 is 15 residues. CDR3 region: CASSIGASGQETQYF. CDR3 nucleotides: TGTGCCAGTAGTATCGGGGCTAGCGGCCAAGAGACCCAGTACTTC.

This chain connects TRBV28 to TRBJ1-1; possible D gene TRBD1, 6 bases. The germline gives CDR1 MDHEN, CDR2 SYDVKM. Trimming cost V 6 bases and J 11 bases, with 13 bases left between them. The CDR3 has 11 amino acids. As DNA, the CDR3 is TGTGCCAGCAGCTTGGGGGGGCATGCTTTCTTT. Amino acid sequence: CASSLGGHAFF. Complete variable domain (other parts from reference TRBV28 and TRBJ1-1): DVKVTQSSRYLVKRTGEKVFLECVQDMDHENMFWYRQDPGLGLRLIYFSYDVKMKEKGDIPEGYSVSREKKERFSLILESASTNQTSMYLCASSLGGHAFFGQGTRLTVV.

This clone was picked up one time. V gene TRBV27 combines with J gene TRBJ2-1, with TRBD1 matching 9 bases. With 3 bases clipped from V and 6 bases from J, the junction kept 6 bases outside the gene matches. Looked up from germline, CDR1 is MNHEY and CDR2 is SMNVEV (reference sequence). The CDR3 length is 15 residues. This CDR3 is CASSFRDRDSNEQFF. CDR3 in DNA: TGTGCCAGCAGTTTCCGGGACAGGGATTCCAATGAGCAGTTCTTC.

For this clone: Different DNA sequences within this sample yield the same CDR3. The chain couples TRBV29-1 to TRBJ1-1; tentatively, D is TRBD1 (5 bases). The CDR3 extends over 12 amino acids. The germline V gene encodes CDR1 SQVTM and CDR2 ANQGSEA. Trimming cost V 6 bases and J 0 bases, with 8 bases left between them. In DNA, the CDR3 is TGCAGCGTGGGGCCCATGAACACTGAAGCTTTCTTT. Its translation is CSVGPMNTEAFF.

The CDR3 loop is CASSRTFGEQFF. DNA of the CDR3: TGCGCCAGCAGCCGGACATTCGGTGAGCAGTTCTTC. This chain links TRBV5-1 with TRBJ2-1; D possibly corresponds to TRBD1 (5 bases). The germline V gene encodes CDR1 SGHRS and CDR2 YFSETQ. Trimming removed 4 bases from V and 9 bases from J, with 11 bases in between. The CDR3 runs to 12 residues.

This chain links TRBV7-9 with TRBJ1-2; possible D gene TRBD1, 6 bases. The germline V gene has CDR1 SEHNR and CDR2 FQNEAQ (reference sequence). The CDR3 covers 13 residues. V lost 2 bases to trimming and J lost 8 bases, with 12 bases between them. In DNA, the CDR3 is TGTGCCAGCAGCTTAACGGCAGGGGTCGGCTACACCTTC. Translating gives CASSLTAGVGYTF.

The chain has TRBV6-6 and TRBJ2-7; 7 positions agree with TRBD1. Per germline, CDR1 MNHNY and CDR2 SVGAGI (reference sequence). CDR3 length: 14 residues. Trimming removed 6 bases from V and 9 bases from J; junction bases left unmatched: 14. CDR3 nucleotide sequence: TGTGCCAGCAGGGAACAGGGGACCCTTGCGGCGCAGTACTTC. This gives the protein CASREQGTLAAQYF.